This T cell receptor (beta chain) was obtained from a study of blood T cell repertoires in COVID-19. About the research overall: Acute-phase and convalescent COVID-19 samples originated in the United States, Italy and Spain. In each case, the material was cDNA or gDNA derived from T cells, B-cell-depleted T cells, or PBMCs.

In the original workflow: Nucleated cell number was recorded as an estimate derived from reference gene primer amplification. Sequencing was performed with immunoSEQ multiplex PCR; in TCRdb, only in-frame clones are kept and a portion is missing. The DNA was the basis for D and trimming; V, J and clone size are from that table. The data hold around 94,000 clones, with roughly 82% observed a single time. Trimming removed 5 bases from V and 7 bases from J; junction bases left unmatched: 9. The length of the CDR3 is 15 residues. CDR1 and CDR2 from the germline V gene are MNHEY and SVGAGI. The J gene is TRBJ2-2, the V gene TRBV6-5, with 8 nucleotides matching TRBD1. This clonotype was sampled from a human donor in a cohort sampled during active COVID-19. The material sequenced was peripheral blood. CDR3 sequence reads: CASSKDRVGDGELFF. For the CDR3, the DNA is TGTGCCAGCAGTAAGGACAGGGTCGGTGACGGGGAGCTGTTTTTT.